A selection of T cell receptor beta chains follows, all from one sample in a study of blood T cell repertoires in COVID-19. TCRdb keeps only in-frame clones here, not all; method: immunoSEQ multiplex PCR. The sample comprises 140,000 or so clones, approximately 80% of which are singletons, and about 5% rests with the top ten. Specimen: peripheral blood. The origin of the receptors is a woman between 50 and 59 years old with acute or convalescent COVID-19. CDR3s include the opening cysteine and the closing phenylalanine or tryptophan. The D gene is left open where the match is weak. For some rows the clone size is stated as once, few or many, or as a class when expanded; others skip it.

v_gene	abundance	d_gene	j_gene	CDR3aa	CDR3nt
TRBV30	NA	NA	TRBJ2-2	CAWETVVGELFF	TGTGCCTGGGAGACAGTCGTCGGGGAGCTGTTTTTT
TRBV6-5	NA	NA	TRBJ2-1	CASRPMGARDEQFF	TGTGCCAGCAGACCTATGGGGGCTAGGGATGAGCAGTTCTTC
TRBV19	few	NA	TRBJ1-5	CASSMEDQLQPQHF	TGTGCCAGTAGTATGGAGGACCAGCTTCAGCCCCAGCATTTT
TRBV12-3/TRBV12-4	NA	NA	TRBJ1-5	CASSTGSDQPQHF	TGTGCCAGCAGTACAGGTTCCGATCAGCCCCAGCATTTT
TRBV29-1	NA	NA	TRBJ2-7	CSVAVNEQYF	TGCAGCGTTGCAGTGAACGAGCAGTACTTC
TRBV24-1	few	TRBD1	TRBJ2-1	CATEGDRDDNEQFF	TGTGCCACCGAGGGGGACAGGGATGACAATGAGCAGTTCTTC
TRBV28	NA	NA	TRBJ2-6	CASSRTEHSGANVLTF	TGTGCCAGCAGCCGGACTGAGCACTCTGGGGCCAACGTCCTGACTTTC
TRBV19	few	NA	TRBJ2-1	CASSDIPSYNEQFF	TGTGCCAGTAGCGACATTCCCTCCTACAATGAGCAGTTCTTC
TRBV28	NA	NA	TRBJ2-3	CASSSPQRTSGYF	TGTGCCAGCAGTTCACCCCAGCGCACAAGCGGGTATTTT
TRBV19	NA	TRBD1	TRBJ2-2	CASSNPGQGSGELFF	TGTGCCAGTAGTAACCCGGGACAGGGGAGCGGGGAGCTGTTTTTT
TRBV3-1/TRBV3-2	NA	NA	TRBJ1-2	CASSQEGGQSHGYTF	TGTGCCAGCAGCCAAGAGGGAGGGCAAAGCCATGGCTACACCTTC
TRBV19	NA	TRBD2	TRBJ2-1	CASTTSGENEQFF	TGTGCCAGCACTACGAGCGGGGAGAATGAGCAGTTCTTC
TRBV5-6	NA	NA	TRBJ2-7	CASEGSFQSYEQYF	TGTGCCAGCGAGGGAAGCTTTCAATCCTACGAGCAGTACTTC
TRBV4-2	many	NA	TRBJ2-7	CASSHYSGTEQDEQYF	TGTGCCAGCAGCCACTATTCCGGGACTGAACAGGACGAGCAGTACTTC
TRBV4-2	NA	NA	TRBJ1-6	CASSQKMDTQIMYSPLHF	TGTGCCAGCAGCCAGAAAATGGACACCCAAATAATGTATTCACCCCTCCACTTT
TRBV28	NA	NA	TRBJ1-2	CASSPIQNYGYTF	TGTGCCAGCAGTCCGATACAGAACTATGGCTACACCTTC
TRBV23-1	NA	NA	TRBJ2-7	CASSPEWSDGYEQYF	TGCGCCAGCAGCCCGGAATGGAGCGACGGGTACGAGCAGTACTTC
TRBV10-1	NA	TRBD1	TRBJ1-4	CASTADRGQEFIVPEKLFF	TGCGCCAGCACAGCTGACCGGGGACAGGAGTTTATAGTCCCTGAAAAACTGTTTTTT
TRBV27	NA	NA	TRBJ1-2	CASRRQPKGYGYTF	TGTGCCAGCAGAAGACAGCCCAAGGGCTATGGCTACACCTTC
TRBV6-2/TRBV6-3	once	NA	TRBJ2-2	CASSRTNTGELFF	TGTGCCAGCAGTCGCACTAACACCGGGGAGCTGTTTTTT
TRBV18	NA	NA	TRBJ1-5	CASSRTHPPGAQPQHF	TGTGCCAGCTCCCGAACCCACCCCCCAGGCGCTCAGCCCCAGCATTTT
TRBV5-4	NA	TRBD1	TRBJ1-1	CASSETGGSTEAFF	TGTGCCAGCAGCGAGACAGGGGGTAGCACTGAAGCTTTCTTT
TRBV29-1	NA	NA	TRBJ1-1	CSVGTGGIVTEAFF	TGCAGCGTTGGGACGGGGGGCATAGTCACTGAAGCTTTCTTT
TRBV6-4	NA	NA	TRBJ1-1	CASEAPVNTEAFF	TGTGCCAGCGAAGCCCCGGTGAACACTGAAGCTTTCTTT
TRBV6-1	NA	NA	TRBJ2-5	CASSEAQGSETQYF	TGTGCCAGCAGTGAAGCGCAGGGCAGCGAGACCCAGTACTTC
TRBV11-3	NA	NA	TRBJ2-2	CASSSRGTGELFF	TGTGCCAGCAGCTCCAGGGGTACCGGGGAGCTGTTTTTT
TRBV5-5	NA	NA	TRBJ2-1	CASSFGNEQFF	TGTGCCAGCAGCTTCGGCAATGAGCAGTTCTTC
TRBV10-3	NA	TRBD1	TRBJ1-3	CAINSGDRVERSYF	TGTGCCATCAATTCAGGGGACAGGGTGGAACGGAGCTATTTT
TRBV28	once	TRBD1	TRBJ2-7	CASSVLGTGTYEQYF	TGTGCCAGCAGCGTTCTCGGGACAGGAACCTACGAGCAGTACTTC
TRBV28	once	NA	TRBJ2-3	CASEAGPGPDTQYF	TGTGCCAGCGAAGCGGGCCCGGGTCCAGATACGCAGTATTTT
TRBV4-3	NA	NA	TRBJ1-3	CASSQDWQGMSGNTIYF	TGCGCCAGCAGCCAAGATTGGCAGGGGATGTCTGGAAACACCATATATTTT
TRBV25-1	NA	NA	TRBJ1-2	CASSEPQAYGYTF	TGTGCCAGCAGTGAGCCTCAGGCCTATGGCTACACCTTC
TRBV27	NA	NA	TRBJ1-5	CASSKQYSNQPQHF	TGTGCCAGCAGTAAACAGTATAGCAATCAGCCCCAGCATTTT
TRBV7-2	NA	TRBD2	TRBJ2-7	CASSATGGYEQYF	TGTGCCAGCAGCGCAACGGGGGGCTACGAGCAGTACTTC
TRBV7-9	NA	NA	TRBJ1-2	CASSLSLIYTF	TGTGCCAGCAGCTTAAGCCTGATCTACACCTTC
TRBV9	NA	NA	TRBJ2-1	CASSVREEQFF	TGTGCCAGCAGCGTTAGAGAGGAGCAGTTCTTC
TRBV14	NA	NA	TRBJ2-3	CASSQNSNTDTQYF	TGTGCCAGCAGCCAAAATTCTAACACAGATACGCAGTATTTT
TRBV27	NA	TRBD1	TRBJ1-2	CASNFSPTGRINYGYTF	TGTGCCAGCAACTTTTCCCCGACAGGGCGTATCAACTATGGCTACACCTTC
TRBV6-5	NA	NA	TRBJ2-7	CASSYHGPSEQYF	TGTGCCAGCAGTTACCATGGCCCCTCCGAGCAGTACTTC
TRBV5-1	once	NA	TRBJ2-7	CASTSWGGLDEQYF	TGCGCCAGCACCAGCTGGGGGGGCCTGGACGAGCAGTACTTC
TRBV6-1	NA	NA	TRBJ1-1	CASSDGRSRNLPDTEAFF	TGTGCCAGCAGTGACGGGAGATCGAGGAACCTGCCGGACACTGAAGCTTTCTTT
TRBV6-6	NA	NA	TRBJ1-5	CASSSKGFGNQPQHF	TGTGCCAGCAGTTCGAAGGGGTTCGGCAATCAGCCCCAGCATTTT
TRBV21-1	once	NA	TRBJ1-2	CASLTQGVGGYTF	TGTGCCAGCCTGACACAGGGTGTAGGCGGCTACACCTTC
TRBV24-1	NA	TRBD1	TRBJ2-1	CATSGGGTGENEQFF	TGTGCCACCAGTGGGGGCGGTACAGGGGAAAATGAGCAGTTCTTC
TRBV12-3/TRBV12-4	NA	TRBD2	TRBJ2-1	CASRRGGLNEQFF	TGTGCCAGCAGACGGGGGGGCCTCAATGAGCAGTTCTTC
TRBV6-5	few	NA	TRBJ1-4	CASSYGDSTNEKLFF	TGTGCCAGCAGTTACGGGGACTCAACTAATGAAAAACTGTTTTTT
TRBV5-6	NA	NA	TRBJ2-7	CASSGGQTYEQYF	TGTGCCAGCAGCGGCGGACAGACCTACGAGCAGTACTTC
TRBV2	NA	NA	TRBJ1-1	CASSQDSAAFF	TGTGCCAGCAGCCAGGACAGCGCAGCTTTCTTT
TRBV6-2/TRBV6-3	NA	NA	TRBJ1-6	CASSGGSRPLHF	TGTGCCAGCAGCGGAGGGTCAAGACCCCTCCACTTT
TRBV7-3	NA	NA	TRBJ1-6	CASSLMPGGSPLHF	TGTGCCAGCAGCTTAATGCCCGGGGGGTCACCCCTCCACTTT
TRBV19	NA	NA	TRBJ1-2	CASTSGPGDYGYTF	TGTGCCAGTACTTCCGGACCAGGGGACTATGGCTACACCTTC
TRBV12-5	NA	TRBD2	TRBJ2-1	CASGLPRGGVCNEQFF	TGTGCTAGTGGTTTGCCCCGGGGGGGGGTGTGCAATGAGCAGTTCTTC
TRBV6-5	NA	NA	TRBJ2-5	CASSTGLTETQYF	TGTGCCAGCAGTACGGGACTGACAGAGACCCAGTACTTC
TRBV9	NA	TRBD2	TRBJ2-1	CASSVDGTSLEQFF	TGTGCCAGCAGCGTAGATGGGACTAGCCTTGAGCAGTTCTTC
TRBV10-3	few	TRBD2	TRBJ2-3	CAISESTSGDGDTQYF	TGTGCCATCAGTGAGTCGACTAGCGGGGATGGAGATACGCAGTATTTT
TRBV6-5	NA	NA	TRBJ2-5	CASRTSQGWGETQYF	TGTGCCAGCAGAACCTCACAGGGCTGGGGAGAGACCCAGTACTTC
TRBV11-2	few	TRBD1	TRBJ2-7	CASAYSKGDRYEQYF	TGTGCCAGCGCCTACTCCAAGGGGGACAGGTACGAGCAGTACTTC
TRBV4-2	NA	TRBD1	TRBJ1-5	CASSPEGQSNQPQHF	TGTGCCAGCAGCCCGGAGGGACAGAGCAATCAGCCCCAGCATTTT
TRBV11-1	NA	NA	TRBJ2-6	CASSHRVSGANVLTF	TGTGCCAGCAGCCACAGGGTTTCTGGGGCCAACGTCCTGACTTTC
TRBV7-2	NA	NA	TRBJ2-5	CASSDQVRAGETQYF	TGTGCCAGCAGCGATCAGGTCCGGGCGGGGGAGACCCAGTACTTC